This T cell receptor beta chain emerged from a study of response to subunit inactivated influenza vaccine. The CDR3 is 14 amino acids. Germline CDR1 is SGHKS and CDR2 is YYEKEE (reference sequence). Trimming took off 3 bases at V and 5 bases at J, with 12 bases between the two ends. Regarding this clonotype: What it recognizes is unknown.

General study results and limits: Every seasonal influenza vaccination brings in few new T cells, the authors suggested.

From the RT-PCR reads, TCRdb called clonotypes with MiXCR, one entry per CDR3 protein. The table shows about 780,000 distinct CDR3 sequences, with 15% to 20% occurring only once. V and J are TRBV5-5 and TRBJ1-5; D is uncertain. This sequence originates from a man aged 50 to 60 who received an inactivated influenza vaccine. Specimen: PBMCs from blood, collected roughly 5 days after vaccination. The CDR3 nucleotides are TGTGCCAGCAGCTGGGCCTCTGATGATCAGCCCCAGCATTTT. Protein: CASSWASDDQPQHF.